This record covers a single TCR beta chain. Only a few counts were recorded for this clonotype. Its antigen is not yet known. One junction end does not reproduce the germline sequence, and a read error may be involved. Donors were 30 to 45 systemically healthy Caucasian individuals from Russia aged about 6 to 100 years. About 10 milliliters of peripheral blood were drawn from each donor into EDTA-treated Vacutainer tubes. Ficoll-Paque density-gradient centrifugation was used to isolate PBMCs, with at least 6.5 million obtained per sample. Total RNA was extracted from PBMCs with Trizol reagent, with at least 6 micrograms obtained per sample. For every donor, flow cytometry on a PBMC aliquot measured the percentage of naive CD45RAhigh/CD27high T cells. The library was obtained by 5' RACE. TCRdb lists the instrument as Illumina HiSeq 2500. A second PCR of about 6 to 11 cycles was run with a J-beta primer mix and a sample-barcoded 5' primer. Each TCR beta cDNA molecule received a unique molecular identifier from a template-switch 5' adaptor carrying 12 random nucleotides. Each sample yielded at least 2.5 million CDR3-containing paired-end reads. First-strand cDNA was synthesized from all RNA with the Mint cDNA synthesis kit, primed by a TRBC-specific oligonucleotide. Following uracil-DNA glycosylase treatment, a first 18-cycle PCR with universal primers M1SS and BC2_uni_R was performed on all cDNA. The study's own analysis went as follows. For normalization, 1 million high-quality reads were randomly selected from each sample, with every read carrying a distinct molecular identifier. Reads with shared molecular identifiers were discarded instead of being binned into consensus sequences. MiTCR, with a Q25 quality threshold and the strictest error-elimination algorithm, was used for CDR3 identification, clonotype clustering and error correction. A nonparametric unseen species model with Euler transformation was used to estimate lower-bound total TCR beta diversity. The public reads were reanalyzed by TCRdb: fastp trimming at Q25, MiXCR alignment, in-frame beta chains only. Records with the same CDR3 protein are collapsed into one entry carrying the most frequent genes and DNA. The V and J calls here are based on TCRdb, not the publication. The sample table holds some 1.5 million distinct CDR3 sequences, of which 28% were seen once. Jointly, the top ten make up roughly 8% of the sample.

The sample belongs to a study of blood T cells in healthy people across ages (dated by TCRdb to between 2014 and 2017). Regarding the study in general: In model experiments, template switching captured about one uniquely barcoded TCR beta cDNA molecule for every two T cells. To track age-related changes in TCR beta repertoire diversity, the study relied on deep sequencing normalized with unique cDNA molecular identifiers. The donors were divided into four age groups: young (average around 15 years), middle-aged (around 41), aged (about 62) and long-lived (around 87). To avoid experimental bias, donors of different ages were randomly spread across the sequencing lanes. Using the same blood draw, the study looked at two additional independent replicas of 1 million unique cDNA reads for two donors, one aged 18 to 29 and the other aged 80 or older. Study-wide findings and limitations: Estimates of total diversity based on one million sequenced T cells were considered lower bounds and underestimates. A strong correlation was found between observed TCR beta diversity and the percentage of naive T cells measured by flow cytometry. Compared with the aged group, the long-lived group had more naive CD4+ T cells, fewer expanded clones and increased TCR diversity, suggesting age selection. Observed TCR beta diversity per million T cells fell roughly linearly with age, and a significant reduction was already apparent by age around 40. The CMV infection status of donors was not known, potentially confounding age-related changes in expanded clonotypes. Because profiling used bulk unsorted PBMCs, naive and antigen-experienced compartments could not be compared conclusively.

From the germline V gene, CDR1 is MGHRA and CDR2 is YSYEKL. Including cysteine and phenylalanine, the CDR3 has 14 amino acids. Of all the DNA, just the CDR3 is kept, 42 bases in frame from base 1. The rearranged segments are TRBV4-1 and TRBJ1-5, with the identity of the D gene unclear. Input material: blood. This TCR was sampled from a woman aged 25-40 years in good health. The CDR3 here reads CASSQAPINQPQHF. The nucleotides read TGCGCCAGCAGTCAAGCCCCCATTAATCAGCCCCAGCATTTT.